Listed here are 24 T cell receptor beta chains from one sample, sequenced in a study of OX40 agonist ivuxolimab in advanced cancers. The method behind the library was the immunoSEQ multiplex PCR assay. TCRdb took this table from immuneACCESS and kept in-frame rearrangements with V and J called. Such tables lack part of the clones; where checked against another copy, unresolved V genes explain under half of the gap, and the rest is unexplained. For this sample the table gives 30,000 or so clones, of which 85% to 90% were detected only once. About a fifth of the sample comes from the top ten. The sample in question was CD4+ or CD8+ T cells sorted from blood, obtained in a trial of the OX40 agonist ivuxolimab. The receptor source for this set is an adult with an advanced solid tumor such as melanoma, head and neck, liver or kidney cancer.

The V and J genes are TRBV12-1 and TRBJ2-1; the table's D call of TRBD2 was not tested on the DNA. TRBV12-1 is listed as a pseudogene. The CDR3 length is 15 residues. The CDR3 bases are TGTGCCAGCAGCTTGGATCGGAGCTCCTACAATGAGCAGTTCTTC. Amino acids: CASSLDRSSYNEQFF.

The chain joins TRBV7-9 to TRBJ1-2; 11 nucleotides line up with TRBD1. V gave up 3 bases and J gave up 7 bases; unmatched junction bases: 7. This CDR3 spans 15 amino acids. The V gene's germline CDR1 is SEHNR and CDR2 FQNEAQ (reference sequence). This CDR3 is CASSFSGTGGGGYTF. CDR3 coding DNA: TGTGCCAGCAGCTTCTCCGGGACAGGGGGTGGTGGCTACACCTTC.

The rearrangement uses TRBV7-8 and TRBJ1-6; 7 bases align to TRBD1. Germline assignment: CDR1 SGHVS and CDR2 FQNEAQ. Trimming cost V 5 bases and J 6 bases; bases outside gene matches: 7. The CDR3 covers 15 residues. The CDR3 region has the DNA TGTGCCAGCAGCCCACGACAGGGCTTTAATTCACCCCTCCACTTT. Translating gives CASSPRQGFNSPLHF.

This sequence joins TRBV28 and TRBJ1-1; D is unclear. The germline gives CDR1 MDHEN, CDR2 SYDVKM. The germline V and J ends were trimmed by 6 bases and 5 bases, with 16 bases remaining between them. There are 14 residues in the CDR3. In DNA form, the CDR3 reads TGTGCCAGCAGCATCTTGACGGGGAAGACTGAAGCTTTCTTT. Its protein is CASSILTGKTEAFF.

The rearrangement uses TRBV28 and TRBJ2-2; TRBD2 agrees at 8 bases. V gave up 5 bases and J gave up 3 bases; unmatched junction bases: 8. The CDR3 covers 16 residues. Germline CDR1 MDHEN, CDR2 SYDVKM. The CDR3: CASSEPSGGYTGELFF. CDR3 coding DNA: TGTGCCAGCAGTGAACCAAGCGGGGGTTACACCGGGGAGCTGTTTTTT.

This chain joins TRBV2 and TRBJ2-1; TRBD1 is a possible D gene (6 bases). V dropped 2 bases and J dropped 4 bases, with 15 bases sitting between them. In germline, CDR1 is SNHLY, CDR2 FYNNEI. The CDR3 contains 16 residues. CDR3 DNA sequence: TGTGCCAGCAGTGAAAGAGGACAGTCCTTTTACAATGAGCAGTTCTTC. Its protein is CASSERGQSFYNEQFF. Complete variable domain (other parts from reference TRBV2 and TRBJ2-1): EPEVTQTPSHQVTQMGQEVILRCVPISNHLYFYWYRQILGQKVEFLVSFYNNEISEKSEIFDDQFSVERPDGSNFTLKIRSTKLEDSAMYFCASSERGQSFYNEQFFGPGTRLTVL.

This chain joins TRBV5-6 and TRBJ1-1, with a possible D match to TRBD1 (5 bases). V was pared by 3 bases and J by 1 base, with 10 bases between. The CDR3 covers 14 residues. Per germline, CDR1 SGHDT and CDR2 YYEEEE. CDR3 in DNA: TGTGCCAGCAGCTCCCAGACAGAGAACACTGAAGCTTTCTTT. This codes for CASSSQTENTEAFF.

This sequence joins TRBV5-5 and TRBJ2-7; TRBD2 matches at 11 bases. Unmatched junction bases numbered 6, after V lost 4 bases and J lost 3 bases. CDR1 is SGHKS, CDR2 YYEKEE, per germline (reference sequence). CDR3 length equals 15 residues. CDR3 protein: CASSVGLAVIYEQYF. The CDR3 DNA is TGTGCCAGCAGCGTGGGACTAGCGGTGATCTACGAGCAGTACTTC.

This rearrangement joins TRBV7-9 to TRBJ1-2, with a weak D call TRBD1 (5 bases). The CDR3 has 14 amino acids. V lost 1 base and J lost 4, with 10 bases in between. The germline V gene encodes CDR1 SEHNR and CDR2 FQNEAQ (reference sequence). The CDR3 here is CASSLGGTTYGYTF. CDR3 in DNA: TGTGCCAGCAGCTTAGGAGGGACCACCTATGGCTACACCTTC.

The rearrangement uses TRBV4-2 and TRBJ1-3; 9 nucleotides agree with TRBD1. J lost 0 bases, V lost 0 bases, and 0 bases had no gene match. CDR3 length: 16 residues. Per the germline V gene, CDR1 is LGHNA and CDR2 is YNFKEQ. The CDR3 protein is CASSQEGQGSGNTIYF. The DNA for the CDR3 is TGTGCCAGCAGCCAAGAGGGACAGGGCTCTGGAAACACCATATATTTT.

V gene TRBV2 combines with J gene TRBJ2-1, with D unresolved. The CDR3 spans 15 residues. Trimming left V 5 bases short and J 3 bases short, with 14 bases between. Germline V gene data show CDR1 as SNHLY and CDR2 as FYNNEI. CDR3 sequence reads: CASSTVSGLYNEQFF. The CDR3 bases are TGTGCCAGCAGTACCGTTTCCGGGCTCTACAATGAGCAGTTCTTC.

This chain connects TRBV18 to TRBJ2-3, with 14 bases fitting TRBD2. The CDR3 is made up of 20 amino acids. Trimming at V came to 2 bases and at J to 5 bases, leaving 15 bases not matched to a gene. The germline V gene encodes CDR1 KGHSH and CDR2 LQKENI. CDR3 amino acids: CASSPITTSGRASQGDTQYF. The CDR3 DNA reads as TGTGCCAGCTCACCAATCACGACTAGCGGGAGGGCCTCCCAAGGAGATACGCAGTATTTT.

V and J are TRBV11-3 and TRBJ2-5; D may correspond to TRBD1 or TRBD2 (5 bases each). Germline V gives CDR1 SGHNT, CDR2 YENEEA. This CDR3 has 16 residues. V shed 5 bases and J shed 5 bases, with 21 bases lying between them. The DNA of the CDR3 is TGTGCCAGCAGCAAATACCAGCTCGTGGGGGAGGAGACCCAGTACTTC. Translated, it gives CASSKYQLVGEETQYF.

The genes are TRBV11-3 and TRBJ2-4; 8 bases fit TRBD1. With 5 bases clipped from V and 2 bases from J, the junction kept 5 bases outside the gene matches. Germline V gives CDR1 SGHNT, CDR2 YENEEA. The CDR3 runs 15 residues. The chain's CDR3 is CASSDRGPTKNIQYF. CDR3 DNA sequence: TGTGCCAGCAGCGACAGGGGTCCTACCAAAAACATTCAGTACTTC.

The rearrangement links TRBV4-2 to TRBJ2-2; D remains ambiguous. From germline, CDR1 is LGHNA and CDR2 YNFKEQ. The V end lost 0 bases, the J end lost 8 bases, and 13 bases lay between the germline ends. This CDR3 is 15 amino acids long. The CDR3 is CASSQDGPPSGELFF. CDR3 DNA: TGTGCCAGCAGCCAAGACGGGCCCCCGAGTGGGGAGCTGTTTTTT.

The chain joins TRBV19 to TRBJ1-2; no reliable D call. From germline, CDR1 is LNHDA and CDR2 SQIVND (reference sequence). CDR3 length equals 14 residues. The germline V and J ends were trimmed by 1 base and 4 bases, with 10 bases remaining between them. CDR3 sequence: CASSIGPGSYGYTF. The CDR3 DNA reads TGTGCCAGTAGTATAGGCCCCGGGAGCTATGGCTACACCTTC.

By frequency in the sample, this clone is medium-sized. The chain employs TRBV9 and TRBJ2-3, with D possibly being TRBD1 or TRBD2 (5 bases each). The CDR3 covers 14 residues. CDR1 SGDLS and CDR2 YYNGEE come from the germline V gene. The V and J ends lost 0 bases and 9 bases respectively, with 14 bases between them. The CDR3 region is CASSVEGTRGTQYF. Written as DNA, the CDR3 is TGTGCCAGCAGCGTAGAGGGAACCCGGGGCACGCAGTATTTT.

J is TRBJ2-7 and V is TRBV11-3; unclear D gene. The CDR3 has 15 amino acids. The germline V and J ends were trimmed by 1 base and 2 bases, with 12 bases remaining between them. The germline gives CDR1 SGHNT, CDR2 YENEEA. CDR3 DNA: TGTGCCAGCAGCTTAGGCGCGAACCCGGCCTACGAGCAGTACTTC. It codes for CASSLGANPAYEQYF.

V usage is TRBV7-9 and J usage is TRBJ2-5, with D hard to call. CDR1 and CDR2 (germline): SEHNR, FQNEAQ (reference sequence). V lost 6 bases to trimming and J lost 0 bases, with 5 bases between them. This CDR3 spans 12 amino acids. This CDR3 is CASREDQETQYF. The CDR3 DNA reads TGTGCCAGCAGAGAGGACCAAGAGACCCAGTACTTC. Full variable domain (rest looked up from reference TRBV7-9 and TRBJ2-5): DTGVSQNPRHKITKRGQNVTFRCDPISEHNRLYWYRQTLGQGPEFLTYFQNEAQLEKSRLLSDRFSAERPKGSFSTLEIQRTEQGDSAMYLCASREDQETQYFGPGTRLLVL.

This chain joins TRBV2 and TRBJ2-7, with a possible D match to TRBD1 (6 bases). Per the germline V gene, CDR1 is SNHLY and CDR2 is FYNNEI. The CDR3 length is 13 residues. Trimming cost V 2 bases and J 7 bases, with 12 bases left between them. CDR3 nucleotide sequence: TGTGCCAGCAGTGAATCGGGGACACGGGAGCAGTACTTC. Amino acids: CASSESGTREQYF.

The CDR3: CASRAQGSIEAFF. Written as DNA, the CDR3 is TGTGCCAGCAGGGCACAGGGTTCAATTGAAGCTTTCTTT. The chain uses TRBV7-6 and TRBJ1-1; D is possibly TRBD1 (6 bases). In germline, CDR1 is SGHVS, CDR2 FNYEAQ. With 6 bases removed from V and 7 bases from J, the gap between germline ends came to 15 bases. This CDR3 has 13 amino acids.

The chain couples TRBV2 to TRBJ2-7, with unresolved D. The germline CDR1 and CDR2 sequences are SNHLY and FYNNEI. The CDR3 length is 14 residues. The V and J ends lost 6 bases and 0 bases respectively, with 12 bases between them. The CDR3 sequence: CASSGPRSSYEQYF. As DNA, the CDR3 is TGTGCCAGCAGCGGACCAAGGAGCTCCTACGAGCAGTACTTC.

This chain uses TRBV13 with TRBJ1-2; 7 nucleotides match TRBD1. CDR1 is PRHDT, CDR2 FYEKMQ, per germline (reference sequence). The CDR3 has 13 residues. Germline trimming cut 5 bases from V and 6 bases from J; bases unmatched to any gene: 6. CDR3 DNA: TGTGCCAGCAGCACCGGGACAGTGAATGGCTACACCTTC. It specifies CASSTGTVNGYTF.

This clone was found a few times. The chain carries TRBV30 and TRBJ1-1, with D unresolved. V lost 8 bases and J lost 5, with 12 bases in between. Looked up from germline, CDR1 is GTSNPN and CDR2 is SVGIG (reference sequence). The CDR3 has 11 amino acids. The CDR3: CAQAFGTEAFF. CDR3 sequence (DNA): TGTGCCCAGGCGTTTGGGACTGAAGCTTTCTTT.